This TCR beta chain was captured by sequencing in a study of PD-1 blockade in classical Hodgkin lymphoma. Noted time point: cycle 4 day 1 (C4D1), after 6 weeks of nivolumab. All patients relapsed after autologous stem cell transplantation, and brentuximab vedotin exposure varied. Magnetic negative selection isolated CD8+ T cells from thawed PBMCs. Method: immunoSEQ multiplex PCR; TCRdb's copy keeps in-frame clones and lacks some. This repertoire shows approximately 6,800 clones, around 64% found once; its top ten account for more than 8.5%. V trimming: 8 bases; J trimming: 5 bases; junction bases outside the gene matches: 11. The CDR3 spans 15 residues.

V is TRBV5-3 and J is TRBJ2-7, with TRBD2 matching 12 bases. TRBV5-3 is designated an ORF whose function remains uncertain. The source of this sequence is a human donor with classical Hodgkin lymphoma. Material: CD8+ T cells from blood, obtained before the fourth cycle of nivolumab. CDR3 protein: CASSGTSGRNNEQYF. In nucleotides, the CDR3 is TGTGCCAGCAGCGGCACTAGCGGGAGGAACAACGAGCAGTACTTC.